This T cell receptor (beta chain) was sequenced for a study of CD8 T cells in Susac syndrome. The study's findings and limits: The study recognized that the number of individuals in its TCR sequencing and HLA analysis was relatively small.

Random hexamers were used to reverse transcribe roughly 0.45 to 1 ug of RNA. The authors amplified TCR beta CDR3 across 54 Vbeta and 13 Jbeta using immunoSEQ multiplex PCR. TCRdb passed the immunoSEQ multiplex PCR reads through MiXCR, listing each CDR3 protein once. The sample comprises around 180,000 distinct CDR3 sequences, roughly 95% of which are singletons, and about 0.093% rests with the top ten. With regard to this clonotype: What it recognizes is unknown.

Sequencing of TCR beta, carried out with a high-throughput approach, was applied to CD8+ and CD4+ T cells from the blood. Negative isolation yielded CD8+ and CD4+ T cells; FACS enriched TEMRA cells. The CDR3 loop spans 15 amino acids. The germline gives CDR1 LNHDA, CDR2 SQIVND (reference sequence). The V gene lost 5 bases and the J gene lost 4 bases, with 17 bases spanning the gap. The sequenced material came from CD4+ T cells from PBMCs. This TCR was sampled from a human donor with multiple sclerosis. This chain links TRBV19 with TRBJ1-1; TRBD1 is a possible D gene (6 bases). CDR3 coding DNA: TGTGCCAGTAGTCCAACACTACAGGGATTCACTGAAGCTTTCTTT. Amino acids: CASSPTLQGFTEAFF.